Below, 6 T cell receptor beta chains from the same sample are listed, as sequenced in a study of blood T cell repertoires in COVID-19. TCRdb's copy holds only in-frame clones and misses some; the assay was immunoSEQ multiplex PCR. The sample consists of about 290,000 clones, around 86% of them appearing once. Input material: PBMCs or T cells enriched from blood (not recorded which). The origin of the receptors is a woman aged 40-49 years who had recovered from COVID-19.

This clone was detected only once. The CDR3 sequence: CASSQGWGTGETQYF. The CDR3 coding sequence is TGCGCCAGCAGCCAAGGGTGGGGGACAGGAGAGACCCAGTACTTC. The V gene is TRBV4-3, the J gene TRBJ2-5; 8 bases match TRBD1. Germline CDR1 reads LGHNA; CDR2 reads YSLEER. Germline trimming cut 1 base from V and 4 bases from J; bases unmatched to any gene: 5. The CDR3 is 15 amino acids.

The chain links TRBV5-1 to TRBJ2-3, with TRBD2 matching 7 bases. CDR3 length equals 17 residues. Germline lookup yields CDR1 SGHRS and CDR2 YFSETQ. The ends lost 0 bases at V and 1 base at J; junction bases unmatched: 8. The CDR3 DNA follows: TGCGCCAGCAGCTTGGGGCGGGGGACTTGGGGCACAGATACGCAGTATTTT. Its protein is CASSLGRGTWGTDTQYF.

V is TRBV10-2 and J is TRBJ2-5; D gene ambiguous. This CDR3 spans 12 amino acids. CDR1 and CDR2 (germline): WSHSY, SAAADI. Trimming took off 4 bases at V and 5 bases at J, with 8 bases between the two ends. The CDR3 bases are TGCGCCAGCAGTGCCTCTAAGGAGACCCAGTACTTC. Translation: CASSASKETQYF.

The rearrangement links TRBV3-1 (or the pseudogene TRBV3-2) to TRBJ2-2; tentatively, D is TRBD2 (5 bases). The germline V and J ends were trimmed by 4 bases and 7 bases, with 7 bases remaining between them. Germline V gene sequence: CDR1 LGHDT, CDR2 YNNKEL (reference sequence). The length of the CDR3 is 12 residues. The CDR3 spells CASSRTDGELFF. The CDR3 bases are TGTGCCAGCAGCCGGACTGACGGGGAGCTGTTTTTT.

CDR3 DNA sequence: TGCGCCAGCACCCCGGGGGGGTATGGCACCGGGGAGCTGTTTTTT. Translation: CASTPGGYGTGELFF. The chain recombines TRBV5-1 with TRBJ2-2; the match to TRBD2 covers 8 bases. Unmatched junction bases numbered 8, after V lost 6 bases and J lost 4 bases. Germline assignment: CDR1 SGHRS and CDR2 YFSETQ. CDR3 size: 15 residues. The full variable domain, rest sourced from reference TRBV5-1 and TRBJ2-2, is KAGVTQTPRYLIKTRGQQVTLSCSPISGHRSVSWYQQTPGQGLQFLFEYFSETQRNKGNFPGRFSGRQFSNSRSEMNVSTLELGDSALYLCASTPGGYGTGELFFGEGSRLTVL.

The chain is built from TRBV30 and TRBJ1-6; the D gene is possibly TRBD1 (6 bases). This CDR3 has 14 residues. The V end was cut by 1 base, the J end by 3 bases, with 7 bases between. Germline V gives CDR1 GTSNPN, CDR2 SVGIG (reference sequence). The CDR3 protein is CAWSDRVYNSPLHF. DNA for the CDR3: TGTGCCTGGAGTGACAGGGTCTATAATTCACCCCTCCACTTT.